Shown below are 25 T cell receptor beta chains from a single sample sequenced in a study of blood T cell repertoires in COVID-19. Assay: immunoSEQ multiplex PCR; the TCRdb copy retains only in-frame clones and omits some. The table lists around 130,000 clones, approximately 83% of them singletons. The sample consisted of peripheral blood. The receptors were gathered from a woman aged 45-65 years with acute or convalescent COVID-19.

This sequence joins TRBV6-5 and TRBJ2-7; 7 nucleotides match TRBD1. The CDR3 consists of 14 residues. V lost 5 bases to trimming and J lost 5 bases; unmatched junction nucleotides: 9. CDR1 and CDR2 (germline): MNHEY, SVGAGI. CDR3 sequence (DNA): TGTGCCAGCAGTCAAAGCCAGGGACAGAACGAGCAGTACTTC. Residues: CASSQSQGQNEQYF.

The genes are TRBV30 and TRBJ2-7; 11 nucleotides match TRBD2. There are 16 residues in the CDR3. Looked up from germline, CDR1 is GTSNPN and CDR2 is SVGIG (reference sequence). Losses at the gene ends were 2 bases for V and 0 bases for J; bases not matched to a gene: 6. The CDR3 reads CAWSFQTSGTSYEQYF. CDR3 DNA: TGTGCCTGGAGTTTCCAGACTAGCGGGACCTCCTACGAGCAGTACTTC. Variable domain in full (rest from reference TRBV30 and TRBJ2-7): SQTIHQWPATLVQPVGSPLSLECTVEGTSNPNLYWYRQAAGRGLQLLFYSVGIGQISSEVPQNLSASRPQDRQFILSSKKLLLSDSGFYLCAWSFQTSGTSYEQYFGPGTRLTVT.

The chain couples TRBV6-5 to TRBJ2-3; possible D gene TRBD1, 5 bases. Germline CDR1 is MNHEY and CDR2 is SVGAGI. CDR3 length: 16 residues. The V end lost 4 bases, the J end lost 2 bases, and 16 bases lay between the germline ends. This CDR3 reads CASSFRLGVVTDTQYF. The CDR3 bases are TGTGCCAGCAGTTTTAGGCTAGGGGTGGTCACAGATACGCAGTATTTT.

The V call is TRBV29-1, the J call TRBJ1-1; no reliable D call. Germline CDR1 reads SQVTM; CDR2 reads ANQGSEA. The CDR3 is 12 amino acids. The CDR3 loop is CSILGQINEAFF. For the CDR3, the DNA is TGCAGTATCCTGGGCCAGATAAATGAAGCTTTCTTT.

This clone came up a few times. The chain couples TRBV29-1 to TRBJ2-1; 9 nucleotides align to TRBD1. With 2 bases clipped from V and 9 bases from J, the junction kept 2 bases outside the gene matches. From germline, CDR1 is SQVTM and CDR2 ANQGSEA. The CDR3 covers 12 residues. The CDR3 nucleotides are TGCAGCGTTGAAACAGGGGGCGTTGAGCAGTTCTTC. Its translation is CSVETGGVEQFF.

CDR3 sequence reads: CASSLRLAQETQYF. Here the CDR3 DNA reads TGTGCCAGCAGCCTTAGACTAGCTCAAGAGACCCAGTACTTC. The chain combines TRBV3-1 (or the pseudogene TRBV3-2) with TRBJ2-5; 7 bases line up with TRBD2. J lost 2 bases, V lost 4 bases, and 4 bases had no gene match. This CDR3 has 14 residues. In germline, CDR1 is LGHDT, CDR2 YNNKEL (reference sequence).

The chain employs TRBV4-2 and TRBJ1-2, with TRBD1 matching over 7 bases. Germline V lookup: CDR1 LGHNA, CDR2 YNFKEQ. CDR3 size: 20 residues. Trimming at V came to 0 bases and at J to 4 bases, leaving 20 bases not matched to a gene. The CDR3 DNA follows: TGTGCCAGCAGCCAAGATCAGATGGGGCTTACGGACAGGCAAATCTATGGCTACACCTTC. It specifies CASSQDQMGLTDRQIYGYTF.

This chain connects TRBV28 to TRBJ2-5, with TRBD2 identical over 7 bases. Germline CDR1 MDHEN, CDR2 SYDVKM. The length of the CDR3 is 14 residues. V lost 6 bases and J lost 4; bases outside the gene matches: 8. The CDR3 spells CASRPGGGRETQYF. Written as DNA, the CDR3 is TGTGCCAGCAGACCAGGTGGCGGGAGAGAGACCCAGTACTTC.

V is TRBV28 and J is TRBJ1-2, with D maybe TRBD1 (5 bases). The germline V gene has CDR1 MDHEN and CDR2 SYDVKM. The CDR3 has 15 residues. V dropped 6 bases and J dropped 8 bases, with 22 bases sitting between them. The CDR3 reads CASRGGVRVAGGYTF. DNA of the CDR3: TGTGCCAGCAGGGGGGGGGTTAGAGTGGCGGGCGGCTACACCTTC.

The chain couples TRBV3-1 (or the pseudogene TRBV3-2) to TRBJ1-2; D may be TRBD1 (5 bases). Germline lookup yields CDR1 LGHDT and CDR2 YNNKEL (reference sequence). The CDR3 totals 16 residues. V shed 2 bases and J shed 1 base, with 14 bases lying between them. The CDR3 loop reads CASSQSASRGNYGYTF. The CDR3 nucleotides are TGTGCCAGCAGCCAATCGGCCTCAAGGGGTAACTATGGCTACACCTTC.

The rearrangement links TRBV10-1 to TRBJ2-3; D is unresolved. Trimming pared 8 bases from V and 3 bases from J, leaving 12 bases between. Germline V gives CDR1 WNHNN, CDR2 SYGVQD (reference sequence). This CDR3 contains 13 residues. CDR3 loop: CASGLSGTDTQYF. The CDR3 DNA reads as TGCGCCAGCGGGTTGTCCGGGACAGATACGCAGTATTTT.

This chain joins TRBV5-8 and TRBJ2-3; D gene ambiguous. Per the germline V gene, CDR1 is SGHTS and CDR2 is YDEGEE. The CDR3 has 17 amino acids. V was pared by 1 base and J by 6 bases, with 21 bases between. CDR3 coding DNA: TGTGCCAGCAGCTTGAGTATCGCGATTTTTTCCGGGGATACGCAGTATTTT. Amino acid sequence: CASSLSIAIFSGDTQYF. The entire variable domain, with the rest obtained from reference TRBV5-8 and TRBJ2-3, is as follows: EAGVTQSPTHLIKTRGQQATLRCSPISGHTSVYWYQQALGLGLQFLLWYDEGEERNRGNFPPRFSGRQFPNYSSELNVNALELEDSALYLCASSLSIAIFSGDTQYFGPGTRLTVL.

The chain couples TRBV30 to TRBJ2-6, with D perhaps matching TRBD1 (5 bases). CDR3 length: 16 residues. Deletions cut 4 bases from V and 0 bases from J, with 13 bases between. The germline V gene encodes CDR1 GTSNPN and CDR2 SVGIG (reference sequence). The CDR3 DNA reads TGTGCCTGGATTGCAGGGCTTTTCTCTGGGGCCAACGTCCTGACTTTC. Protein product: CAWIAGLFSGANVLTF.

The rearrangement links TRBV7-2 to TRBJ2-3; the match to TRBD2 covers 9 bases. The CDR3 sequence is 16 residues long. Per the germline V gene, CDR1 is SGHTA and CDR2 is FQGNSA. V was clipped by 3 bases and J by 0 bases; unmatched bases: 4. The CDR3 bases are TGTGCCAGCAGCTTGATTAGCGGGGGTAGCACAGATACGCAGTATTTT. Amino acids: CASSLISGGSTDTQYF.

CDR3 coding DNA: TGTGCCAGTAGTATCCGCCCCACTCCAGGGAGCAATCAGCCCCAGCATTTT. This codes for CASSIRPTPGSNQPQHF. The rearrangement links TRBV19 to TRBJ1-5, with a weak D call TRBD1 (5 bases). Germline V gives CDR1 LNHDA, CDR2 SQIVND (reference sequence). Trimming cost V 3 bases and J 1 base, with 16 bases left between them. The CDR3 sequence is 17 residues long.

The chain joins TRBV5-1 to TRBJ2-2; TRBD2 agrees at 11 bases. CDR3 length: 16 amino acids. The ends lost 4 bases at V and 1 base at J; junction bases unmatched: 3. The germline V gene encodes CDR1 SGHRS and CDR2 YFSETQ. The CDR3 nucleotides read TGCGCCAGCAGCGGCACTAGCGGGGGGAACACCGGGGAGCTGTTTTTT. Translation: CASSGTSGGNTGELFF.

Here the CDR3 DNA reads TGTGCCAGCATGCGCGGGGGGGTCGATGAGCAGTTCTTC. It codes for CASMRGGVDEQFF. V gene TRBV27 combines with J gene TRBJ2-1; TRBD2 matches at 9 bases. In germline, CDR1 is MNHEY, CDR2 SMNVEV (reference sequence). The CDR3 loop spans 13 amino acids. With V trimmed by 7 bases and J by 8 bases, 6 bases remained unmatched.

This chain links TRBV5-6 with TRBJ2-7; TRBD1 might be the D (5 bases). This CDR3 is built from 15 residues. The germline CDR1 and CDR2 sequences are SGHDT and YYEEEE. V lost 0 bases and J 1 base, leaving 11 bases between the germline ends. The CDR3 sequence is CASSLEGVRSYEQYF. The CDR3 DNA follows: TGTGCCAGCAGCTTGGAAGGGGTAAGATCCTACGAGCAGTACTTC.

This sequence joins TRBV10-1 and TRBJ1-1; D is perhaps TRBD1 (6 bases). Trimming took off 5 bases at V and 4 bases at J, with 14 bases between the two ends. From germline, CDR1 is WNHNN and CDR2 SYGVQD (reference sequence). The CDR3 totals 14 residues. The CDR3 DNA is TGCGCCAGCAGTCCCAACCCCAGGGGCACTGAAGCTTTCTTT. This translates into CASSPNPRGTEAFF.

The CDR3 DNA sequence: TGTGCCAGCACGGACACCACAGATACGCAGTATTTT. Translation: CASTDTTDTQYF. V and J are TRBV2 and TRBJ2-3; tentative D call: TRBD1 (5 bases). This CDR3 is built from 12 residues. Trimming pared 7 bases from V and 2 bases from J, leaving 7 bases between. CDR1 is SNHLY and CDR2 is FYNNEI in the germline V gene. Combining the CDR3 with reference TRBV2 and TRBJ2-3 gives the whole variable domain EPEVTQTPSHQVTQMGQEVILRCVPISNHLYFYWYRQILGQKVEFLVSFYNNEISEKSEIFDDQFSVERPDGSNFTLKIRSTKLEDSAMYFCASTDTTDTQYFGPGTRLTVL.

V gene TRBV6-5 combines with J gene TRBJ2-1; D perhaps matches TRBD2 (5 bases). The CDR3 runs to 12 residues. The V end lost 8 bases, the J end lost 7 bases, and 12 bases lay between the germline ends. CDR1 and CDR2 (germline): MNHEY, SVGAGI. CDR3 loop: CASVVEDNEQFF. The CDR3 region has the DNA TGTGCCAGCGTCGTGGAGGATAATGAGCAGTTCTTC.

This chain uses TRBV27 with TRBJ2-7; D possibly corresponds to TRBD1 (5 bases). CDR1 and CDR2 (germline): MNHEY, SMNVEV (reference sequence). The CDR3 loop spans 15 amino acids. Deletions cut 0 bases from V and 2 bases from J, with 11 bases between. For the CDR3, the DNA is TGTGCCAGCAGTTTATCTCCGACAGCCACCTACGAGCAGTACTTC. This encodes CASSLSPTATYEQYF.

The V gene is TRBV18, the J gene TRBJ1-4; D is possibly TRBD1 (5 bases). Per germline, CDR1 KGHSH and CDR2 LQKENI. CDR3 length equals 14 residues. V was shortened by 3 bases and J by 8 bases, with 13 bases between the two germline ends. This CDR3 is CASSPGRGREKLFF. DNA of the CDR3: TGTGCCAGCTCACCTGGAAGGGGTAGGGAAAAACTGTTTTTT. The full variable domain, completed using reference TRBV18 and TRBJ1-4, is NAGVMQNPRHLVRRRGQEARLRCSPMKGHSHVYWYRQLPEEGLKFMVYLQKENIIDESGMPKERFSAEFPKEGPSILRIQQVVRGDSAAYFCASSPGRGREKLFFGSGTQLSVL.

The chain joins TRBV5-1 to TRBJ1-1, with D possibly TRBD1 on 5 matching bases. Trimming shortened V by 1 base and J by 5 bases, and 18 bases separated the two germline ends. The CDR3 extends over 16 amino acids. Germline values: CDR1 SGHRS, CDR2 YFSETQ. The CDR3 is CASSLFTGGEYTEAFF. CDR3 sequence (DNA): TGCGCCAGCAGCTTGTTTACGGGAGGGGAATATACTGAAGCTTTCTTT.

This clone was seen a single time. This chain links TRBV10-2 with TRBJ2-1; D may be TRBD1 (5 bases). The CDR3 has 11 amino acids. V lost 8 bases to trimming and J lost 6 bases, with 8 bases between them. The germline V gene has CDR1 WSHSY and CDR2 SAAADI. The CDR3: CASGALNEQFF. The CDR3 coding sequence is TGCGCCAGCGGGGCCCTCAATGAGCAGTTCTTC.